The 5 T cell receptor beta chains given below trace back to one sample, sequenced in a study of CDR3 diversity in severe acne. TCRdb itself ran the PCR reads through MiXCR, one entry per CDR3 protein. The sample records some 84,000 distinct CDR3 sequences, around 50% being singletons. Input material: blood. The receptors shown here come from a male donor in good health, serving as a control.

This chain uses TRBV2 with TRBJ2-5; TRBD1 is a possible D gene (6 bases). Deletions cut 3 bases from V and 7 bases from J, with 15 bases between. CDR1 and CDR2 (germline): SNHLY, FYNNEI. The CDR3 contains 14 residues. Here the CDR3 reads CASSDGTRSRTQYF. Written as DNA, the CDR3 is TGTGCCAGCAGTGACGGGACAAGGTCCAGGACCCAGTACTTC.

This clonotype was observed a single time. The chain couples TRBV13 to TRBJ2-7; 12 bases agree with TRBD2. Trimming at V came to 5 bases and at J to 2 bases, leaving 4 bases not matched to a gene. Germline loops: CDR1 PRHDT, CDR2 FYEKMQ (reference sequence). The CDR3 runs 15 residues. For the CDR3, the DNA is TGTGCCAGCAGCACCCGACTAGCGGGAGCCTACGAGCAGTACTTC. Encoded protein: CASSTRLAGAYEQYF.

V is TRBV2 and J is TRBJ1-2; weak D call: TRBD1 (5 bases). CDR1 SNHLY and CDR2 FYNNEI come from the germline V gene. The CDR3 consists of 14 residues. Trimming removed 5 bases from V and 4 bases from J, with 14 bases in between. The CDR3 protein is CASSLDTTVYGYTF. In nucleotides, the CDR3 is TGTGCCAGCAGTTTGGACACCACCGTCTATGGCTACACCTTC. Full variable domain (rest looked up from reference TRBV2 and TRBJ1-2): EPEVTQTPSHQVTQMGQEVILRCVPISNHLYFYWYRQILGQKVEFLVSFYNNEISEKSEIFDDQFSVERPDGSNFTLKIRSTKLEDSAMYFCASSLDTTVYGYTFGSGTRLTVV.

Regarding this clonotype: The junction differs from germline at one of its ends, possibly a read error. The rearrangement uses TRBV15 and TRBJ1-2; 7 positions match TRBD1. Germline lookup yields CDR1 LNHNV and CDR2 YYDKDF (reference sequence). The CDR3 has 15 residues. The CDR3 region is CATSRARTGSYGYTF. In DNA form, the CDR3 reads TGTGCCACCAGTAGAGCCCGGACAGGAAGCTATGGCTACACCTTC.

This clonotype has ten or more counts. The chain has TRBV6-5 and TRBJ2-5; TRBD1 matches 7 bases. CDR1 is MNHEY, CDR2 SVGAGI, per germline. This CDR3 is built from 15 residues. Trimming took 2 bases from V and 5 from J; bases not matched to a gene: 8. Here the CDR3 DNA reads TGTGCCAGCAGTTACCGGGACAGTCCCATGGAGACCCAGTACTTC. Amino acid sequence: CASSYRDSPMETQYF.